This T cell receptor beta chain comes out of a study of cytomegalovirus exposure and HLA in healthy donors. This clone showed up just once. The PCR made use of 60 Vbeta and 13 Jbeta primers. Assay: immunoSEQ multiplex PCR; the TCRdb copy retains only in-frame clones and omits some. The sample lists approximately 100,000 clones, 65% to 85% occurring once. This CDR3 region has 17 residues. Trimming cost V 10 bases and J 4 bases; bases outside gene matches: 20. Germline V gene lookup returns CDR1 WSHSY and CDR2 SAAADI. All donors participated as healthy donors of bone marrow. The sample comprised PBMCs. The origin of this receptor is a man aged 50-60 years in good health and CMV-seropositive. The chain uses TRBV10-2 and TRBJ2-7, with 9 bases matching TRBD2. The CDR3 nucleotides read TGCGCCACCTATCCCGATAGCGGGAGCACCTACTTTTACGAGCAGTACTTC. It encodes CATYPDSGSTYFYEQYF.